Presented here are 17 T cell receptor beta chains from one specimen sequenced in a study of blood T cells in healthy people across ages (dated by TCRdb to about 2015). Library preparation used 5' RACE. Sequencing instrument: Illumina HiSeq 2500. The second PCR ran for roughly 6 to 11 cycles and used a J-beta primer mix along with a sample-barcoded 5' primer. The public sequencing data were trimmed at Q25 with fastp and processed into clonotypes with MiXCR by TCRdb, which kept only in-frame beta chains. Each CDR3 protein gets just one entry, which takes the most common genes and DNA from the rows behind it. The sample data list about 670,000 distinct CDR3 sequences, and roughly two fifths of these were observed just once. The ten largest clones take up around 30% of the sample. The sequencing sample was made of blood. Receptors originate from a man older than 75 in good health.

The chain links TRBV6-2 or TRBV6-3 to TRBJ2-1; the D gene is possibly TRBD2 (6 bases). CDR1 is MNHEY and CDR2 is SVGEGT in the germline V gene. The CDR3 is made up of 13 amino acids. Deletions cut 8 bases from V and 6 bases from J, with 14 bases between. CDR3 nucleotide sequence: TGTGCCAGCCGGGAGCCGGGTGCCAATGAGCAGTTCTTC. Amino acid sequence: CASREPGANEQFF.

The V and J genes are TRBV12-3 or TRBV12-4 and TRBJ2-7; 7 positions agree with TRBD2. The CDR3 is 14 amino acids. J was trimmed by 4 bases and V by 6 bases; bases with no gene match: 9. The CDR3 bases are TGTGCCAGCAGATCCCGGAGCGGGGTGTACGAGCAGTACTTC. Protein sequence: CASRSRSGVYEQYF.

This clonotype was counted at least ten times. This sequence joins TRBV28 and TRBJ2-1; 7 bases align to TRBD1. This CDR3 has 13 residues. V lost 5 bases, J lost 8 bases, and 6 bases stayed unmatched. Germline CDR1 is MDHEN and CDR2 is SYDVKM. CDR3 DNA: TGTGCCAGCAGTACGACAGGGAGCCATGAGCAGTTCTTC. Encoded protein: CASSTTGSHEQFF.

This clonotype was detected only a few times. The rearrangement uses TRBV9 and TRBJ2-1, with D unclear. V shed 0 bases and J shed 8 bases, with 12 bases lying between them. This CDR3 contains 14 residues. The germline V gene encodes CDR1 SGDLS and CDR2 YYNGEE. The CDR3 DNA sequence: TGTGCCAGCAGCGTAGGACCAGGCGACGATGAGCAGTTCTTC. This codes for CASSVGPGDDEQFF.

This clonotype was detected only a few times. The gene calls are TRBV7-2 and TRBJ2-1; 11 bases line up with TRBD1. Germline lookup yields CDR1 SGHTA and CDR2 FQGNSA. The V gene end was trimmed by 0 bases and the J gene end by 7 bases; junction bases not matched to a gene: 17. The length of the CDR3 is 20 residues. In nucleotides, the CDR3 is TGTGCCAGCAGCTTAGCACCTCTTGGTAGCCTGGGACAGGGGGAAAATGAGCAGTTCTTC. Translated: CASSLAPLGSLGQGENEQFF.

This sequence joins TRBV29-1 and TRBJ1-2, with 9 bases lining up with TRBD1. Trimming removed 6 bases from V and 2 bases from J; junction bases left unmatched: 4. There are 13 residues in the CDR3. Germline V gives CDR1 SQVTM, CDR2 ANQGSEA. CDR3 amino acids: CSVVDRGNYGYTF. Here the CDR3 DNA reads TGCAGCGTGGTGGACAGGGGCAACTATGGCTACACCTTC. The full variable domain, its missing parts supplied by reference TRBV29-1 and TRBJ1-2, is SAVISQKPSRDICQRGTSLTIQCQVDSQVTMMFWYRQQPGQSLTLIATANQGSEATYESGFVIDKFPISRPNLTFSTLTVSNMSPEDSSIYLCSVVDRGNYGYTFGSGTRLTVV.

CDR3 in amino acids: CASRDSGRDEQFF. Written as DNA, the CDR3 is TGTGCCAGCAGGGATAGCGGGAGGGATGAGCAGTTCTTC. V and J are TRBV27 and TRBJ2-1; 11 nucleotides agree with TRBD2. Losses at the gene ends were 6 bases for V and 8 bases for J; bases not matched to a gene: 3. Looked up from germline, CDR1 is MNHEY and CDR2 is SMNVEV (reference sequence). This CDR3 is built from 13 residues.

J is TRBJ2-3 and V is TRBV6-6; no reliable D call. V was trimmed by 7 bases and J by 0 bases, leaving 8 bases between them. The CDR3 totals 13 residues. CDR1 MNHNY and CDR2 SVGAGI come from the germline V gene (reference sequence). The DNA for the CDR3 is TGTGCCAGCAAACTACTCAGCACAGATACGCAGTATTTT. As protein: CASKLLSTDTQYF.

This chain joins TRBV16 and TRBJ2-7; TRBD2 is a possible D gene (6 bases). The germline CDR1 and CDR2 sequences are KGHSY and FQNENV. Trimming pared 0 bases from V and 4 bases from J, leaving 10 bases between. This CDR3 comprises 14 residues. The CDR3 region has the DNA TGTGCCAGCAGCCAATCCCCGGGGAGGTACGAGCAGTACTTC. This encodes CASSQSPGRYEQYF.

This clonotype was seen a few times. The chain has TRBV7-2 and TRBJ2-5; 10 nucleotides agree with TRBD1. The DNA end is more similar to TRBJ2-7, so the J call may be wrong. CDR1 and CDR2 (germline): SGHTA, FQGNSA. The CDR3 covers 15 residues. CDR3 sequence reads: CASSLLTGGGYEQYF. CDR3 DNA sequence: TGTGCCAGCAGCTTATTGACAGGGGGCGGGTACGAGCAGTACTTC.

A few counts support this clonotype. CDR3: CATQTGGATDTQYF. The CDR3 DNA sequence: TGTGCCACTCAGACAGGGGGCGCGACAGATACGCAGTATTTT. The chain recombines TRBV2 with TRBJ2-3; TRBD1 matches 10 bases. V shed 10 bases and J 3 bases; nucleotides not matched to a gene: 7. Per germline, CDR1 SNHLY and CDR2 FYNNEI. This CDR3 spans 14 amino acids.

The chain carries TRBV10-2 and TRBJ2-6; 9 nucleotides line up with TRBD2. Germline CDR1 WSHSY, CDR2 SAAADI. This CDR3 region has 17 residues. With 0 bases clipped from V and 4 bases from J, the junction kept 4 bases outside the gene matches. The CDR3 loop is CASSESRGGAGANVLTF. For the CDR3, the DNA is TGCGCCAGCAGTGAGTCGCGGGGGGGGGCCGGGGCCAACGTCCTGACTTTC.

The chain's CDR3 is CASRREGYTQYF. CDR3 nucleotide sequence: TGTGCCAGCAGGAGGGAAGGTTATACGCAGTATTTT. This chain uses TRBV28 with TRBJ2-3, with D possibly being TRBD2 (5 bases). The V gene lost 6 bases and the J gene lost 7 bases, with 11 bases spanning the gap. Germline CDR1 MDHEN, CDR2 SYDVKM. This CDR3 comprises 12 residues.

This clonotype was counted a few times. The chain has TRBV14 and TRBJ2-7, with no clear D. CDR3 length equals 18 residues. Trimming removed 3 bases from V and 1 base from J, with 22 bases in between. The V gene's germline CDR1 is SGHDN and CDR2 FVKESK. The CDR3 reads CASSHAPLASARSYEQYF. The CDR3 DNA reads as TGTGCCAGCAGCCACGCCCCCCTCGCATCGGCCAGATCCTACGAGCAGTACTTC.

This clonotype has at least ten counts. This chain links TRBV9 with TRBJ1-6; D remains unclear. The length of the CDR3 is 14 residues. Trimming left V 1 base short and J 6 bases short, with 8 bases between. Looked up from germline, CDR1 is SGDLS and CDR2 is YYNGEE. DNA for the CDR3: TGTGCCAGCAGCGTATCTCCGGCTAATTCACCCCTCCACTTT. Translating gives CASSVSPANSPLHF.

The chain has TRBV27 and TRBJ2-5, with 8 bases matching TRBD1. The V and J ends lost 8 bases and 5 bases, in that order; junction bases with no gene match: 7. The CDR3 totals 13 residues. Germline lookup yields CDR1 MNHEY and CDR2 SMNVEV (reference sequence). CDR3 DNA sequence: TGTGCCAGCGGACAGGACAGGGTGGAGACCCAGTACTTC. Amino acids: CASGQDRVETQYF.

This clonotype was seen only a few times. The rearrangement joins TRBV13 to TRBJ1-2, with 8 bases lining up with TRBD1. With V trimmed by 3 bases and J by 4 bases, 4 bases remained unmatched. The germline CDR1 and CDR2 sequences are PRHDT and FYEKMQ (reference sequence). CDR3 length: 14 amino acids. This CDR3 reads CASSLGQVSYGYTF. In nucleotides, the CDR3 is TGTGCCAGCAGCTTGGGACAGGTTAGCTATGGCTACACCTTC.